Shown below are 29 T cell receptor beta chains from a single sample sequenced in a study of graft-versus-host responses after intestinal transplantation. TCRdb keeps only in-frame clones here, not all; method: immunoSEQ multiplex PCR. The sample lists 20,000 to 30,000 clones; 70% to 90% were seen once. This specimen was PBMCs, taken 28 days after intestinal transplant. All receptors come from a human patient who received an intestinal transplant, so some T cells may come from the graft donor.

The chain recombines TRBV11-2 with TRBJ2-7, with 8 bases lining up with TRBD1. The CDR3 length is 13 residues. J lost 3 bases, V lost 6 bases, and 4 bases had no gene match. In germline, CDR1 is SGHAT, CDR2 FQNNGV. The CDR3 is CASSRTGGYEQYF. CDR3 nucleotides: TGTGCCAGCAGTCGCACAGGGGGCTACGAGCAGTACTTC.

This rearrangement joins TRBV7-2 to TRBJ1-6, with a weak D call TRBD1 (5 bases). Trimming left V 1 base short and J 9 bases short, with 7 bases between. The CDR3 covers 13 residues. Germline values: CDR1 SGHTA, CDR2 FQGNSA. The CDR3 region has the DNA TGTGCCAGCAGCTTAGGGGGGGGTTCACCCCTCCACTTT. This translates into CASSLGGGSPLHF.

The chain carries TRBV5-1 and TRBJ2-7, with 8 bases aligning to TRBD1. The germline gives CDR1 SGHRS, CDR2 YFSETQ. The CDR3 is 15 amino acids. Germline trimming cut 0 bases from V and 2 bases from J; bases unmatched to any gene: 4. In DNA, the CDR3 is TGCGCCAGCAGCTTGGATGGACAGGGTACCTACGAGCAGTACTTC. Translating gives CASSLDGQGTYEQYF.

The gene calls are TRBV28 and TRBJ1-5; weak D call: TRBD1 (6 bases). CDR3 size: 11 residues. Trimming pared 6 bases from V and 12 bases from J, leaving 12 bases between. The germline V gene has CDR1 MDHEN and CDR2 SYDVKM. For the CDR3, the DNA is TGTGCCAGCAGAGGGGGGGCGGGCCAGCATTTT. This sequence encodes CASRGGAGQHF.

The chain joins TRBV7-7 to TRBJ2-5, with D unclear. There are 13 residues in the CDR3. Trimming took 5 bases from V and 5 from J, leaving 12 bases between them. Germline loops: CDR1 SSHAT, CDR2 FNYEAQ (reference sequence). CDR3 nucleotides: TGTGCCAGCAGCCTCACAGCATATGAGACCCAGTACTTC. This gives the protein CASSLTAYETQYF.

This clone was counted once. The rearrangement links TRBV5-1 to TRBJ2-5; D uncertain. Germline loops: CDR1 SGHRS, CDR2 YFSETQ. V lost 0 bases and J lost 5, with 11 bases in between. The length of the CDR3 is 14 residues. In DNA form, the CDR3 reads TGCGCCAGCAGCTTGGCCCCAGTAGAGGAGACCCAGTACTTC. This translates into CASSLAPVEETQYF.

The DNA of the CDR3 is TGTGCCAGCAGCTACCACTACGAGCAGTACTTC. This encodes CASSYHYEQYF. The chain employs TRBV11-2 and TRBJ2-7; D is unresolved. V lost 4 bases and J 3 bases, leaving 4 bases between the germline ends. The CDR3 covers 11 residues. Germline V gene data show CDR1 as SGHAT and CDR2 as FQNNGV.

There are a few counts of this clone. The chain carries TRBV13 and TRBJ1-2; 7 nucleotides agree with TRBD1. The germline gives CDR1 PRHDT, CDR2 FYEKMQ (reference sequence). The CDR3 consists of 18 residues. Trimming took 0 bases from V and 0 from J; bases not matched to a gene: 10. In nucleotides, the CDR3 is TGTGCCAGCAGCTTAGGGCTGCTTGGACAGGAGGCTAACTATGGCTACACCTTC. It translates to CASSLGLLGQEANYGYTF.

The CDR3 coding sequence is TGCGCCAGCAGCCATTCGGACGTAGCCTACGAGCAGTACTTC. Its protein is CASSHSDVAYEQYF. The genes are TRBV4-1 and TRBJ2-7, with D unresolved. From germline, CDR1 is MGHRA and CDR2 YSYEKL. This CDR3 is 14 amino acids long. Trimming took off 3 bases at V and 2 bases at J, with 11 bases between the two ends.

V and J are TRBV13 and TRBJ2-7, with D maybe TRBD1 (5 bases). The germline CDR1 and CDR2 sequences are PRHDT and FYEKMQ (reference sequence). The length of the CDR3 is 14 residues. Trimming shortened V by 5 bases and J by 3 bases, and 14 bases separated the two germline ends. This chain's CDR3 is CASSPPTDFYEQYF. The CDR3 DNA is TGTGCCAGCAGCCCACCGACAGACTTCTACGAGCAGTACTTC.

CDR3 DNA sequence: TGTGCCAGCAGCTTAGGGCAGGGATTTAATGAAAAACTGTTTTTT. Its protein is CASSLGQGFNEKLFF. The chain carries TRBV11-2 and TRBJ1-4, with D possibly matching TRBD1 (5 bases). The CDR3 sequence is 15 residues long. Per germline, CDR1 SGHAT and CDR2 FQNNGV. The V and J ends lost 1 base and 4 bases respectively, with 10 bases between them.

This sequence joins TRBV4-1 and TRBJ1-1, with a possible D match to TRBD1 (6 bases). This CDR3 is built from 16 residues. Per germline, CDR1 MGHRA and CDR2 YSYEKL. The germline V and J ends were trimmed by 8 bases and 0 bases, with 19 bases remaining between them. In nucleotides, the CDR3 is TGCGCCAGCGGGGGCGGAGGTCCACAGCTGAACACTGAAGCTTTCTTT. Protein sequence: CASGGGGPQLNTEAFF.

The chain has TRBV7-6 and TRBJ2-3, with TRBD2 matching over 9 bases. The trim removed 1 base at V and 4 bases at J, leaving 6 bases unmatched. The CDR3 covers 16 residues. Per the germline V gene, CDR1 is SGHVS and CDR2 is FNYEAQ. The CDR3 nucleotides read TGTGCCAGCAGCTTAGGTGGCGGGGGGGCCCCAGATACGCAGTATTTT. Its translation is CASSLGGGGAPDTQYF.

This clone was counted once. V usage is TRBV28 and J usage is TRBJ1-5, with a weak D call TRBD1 (5 bases). The germline gives CDR1 MDHEN, CDR2 SYDVKM. The CDR3 contains 15 residues. Trimming shortened V by 6 bases and J by 2 bases, and 14 bases separated the two germline ends. The CDR3 bases are TGTGCCAGCAGCTCATTCCCGGGGGGCAATCAGCCCCAGCATTTT. Translating gives CASSSFPGGNQPQHF.

This sequence joins TRBV7-2 and TRBJ1-3; a possible D gene is TRBD1 (5 bases). CDR1 and CDR2 (germline): SGHTA, FQGNSA. The CDR3 is 16 residues long. Trimming removed 3 bases from V and 0 bases from J, with 12 bases in between. The CDR3 bases are TGTGCCAGCAGCTTGGGGACGGCGAGCTCTGGAAACACCATATATTTT. It specifies CASSLGTASSGNTIYF.

The V call is TRBV5-4, the J call TRBJ2-1, with D possibly TRBD2 on 6 matching bases. The CDR3 loop spans 15 amino acids. The germline gives CDR1 SGHNT, CDR2 YYREEE (reference sequence). Trimming shortened V by 0 bases and J by 0 bases, and 7 bases separated the two germline ends. In DNA form, the CDR3 reads TGTGCCAGCAGCTTGGAACTAGCCTCCTACAATGAGCAGTTCTTC. Protein: CASSLELASYNEQFF.

The CDR3 loop is CASSAGTGGGNTIYF. For the CDR3, the DNA is TGTGCCAGCAGTGCCGGGACAGGGGGCGGAAACACCATATATTTT. V and J are TRBV6-5 and TRBJ1-3; 12 nucleotides match TRBD1. CDR1 MNHEY and CDR2 SVGAGI come from the germline V gene. This CDR3 contains 15 residues. V lost 5 bases to trimming and J lost 4 bases; unmatched junction nucleotides: 3.

About this clone itself: The same CDR3 can be traced to other DNA sequences in this sample. The V call is TRBV25-1, the J call TRBJ2-2, with D perhaps matching TRBD1 (5 bases). The CDR3 covers 17 residues. V lost 1 base and J 4 bases, leaving 16 bases between the germline ends. CDR1 and CDR2 (germline): MGHDK, SYGVNS. The CDR3 here is CASSELGQGSLTGELFF. Written as DNA, the CDR3 is TGTGCCAGCAGTGAATTGGGGCAGGGAAGCCTCACCGGGGAGCTGTTTTTT.

The chain links TRBV25-1 to TRBJ1-3, with D maybe TRBD1 (5 bases). V lost 3 bases, J lost 4 bases, and 16 bases lay in between. This CDR3 has 16 residues. From germline, CDR1 is MGHDK and CDR2 SYGVNS. The CDR3 DNA follows: TGTGCCAGCAGTGACTCTACCGGGACGGGGGGAAACACCATATATTTT. Its protein is CASSDSTGTGGNTIYF.

The chain has TRBV6-5 and TRBJ2-7; D is perhaps TRBD1 or TRBD2 (5 bases each). This CDR3 has 14 amino acids. Germline V gene lookup returns CDR1 MNHEY and CDR2 SVGAGI. V lost 5 bases to trimming and J lost 5 bases, with 16 bases between them. In DNA form, the CDR3 reads TGTGCCAGCAGTGGGGACCGCCTAGTGAACGAGCAGTACTTC. Protein product: CASSGDRLVNEQYF.

The rearrangement joins TRBV6-5 to TRBJ2-2, with D tentatively TRBD1 (6 bases). V dropped 2 bases and J dropped 6 bases, with 10 bases sitting between them. The CDR3 covers 14 residues. The germline gives CDR1 MNHEY, CDR2 SVGAGI. CDR3 nucleotide sequence: TGTGCCAGCAGTTACCCCAGGGGAGCCGGGGAGCTGTTTTTT. Its translation is CASSYPRGAGELFF.

This CDR3 reads CASNSGLYEQYF. CDR3 in DNA: TGTGCCAGTAATTCAGGGTTATACGAGCAGTACTTC. The gene calls are TRBV6-5 and TRBJ2-7, with D possibly matching TRBD1 (5 bases). This CDR3 has 12 residues. V lost 9 bases and J lost 4, with 13 bases in between. Per germline, CDR1 MNHEY and CDR2 SVGAGI.

J is TRBJ2-7 and V is TRBV2, with a tentative D call TRBD1 (6 bases). From germline, CDR1 is SNHLY and CDR2 FYNNEI. CDR3 length equals 14 residues. The germline V and J ends were trimmed by 5 bases and 0 bases, with 11 bases remaining between them. The CDR3 loop reads CASSSTGSSYEQYF. For the CDR3, the DNA is TGTGCCAGCAGTTCTACAGGGAGCTCCTACGAGCAGTACTTC. The whole variable domain, filled in from reference TRBV2 and TRBJ2-7, reads EPEVTQTPSHQVTQMGQEVILRCVPISNHLYFYWYRQILGQKVEFLVSFYNNEISEKSEIFDDQFSVERPDGSNFTLKIRSTKLEDSAMYFCASSSTGSSYEQYFGPGTRLTVT.

The chain carries TRBV28 and TRBJ2-1; 7 bases fit TRBD2. CDR3 length equals 12 residues. Germline V lookup: CDR1 MDHEN, CDR2 SYDVKM. Trimming took 5 bases from V and 15 from J; bases not matched to a gene: 10. CDR3 residues: CASSVGGGEGFF. The CDR3 DNA follows: TGTGCCAGCAGTGTCGGTGGAGGGGAGGGGTTCTTC.

The chain employs TRBV6-4 and TRBJ2-4, with 7 bases identical to TRBD1. Germline V gene sequence: CDR1 MRHNA, CDR2 SNTAGT. This CDR3 comprises 12 residues. J lost 7 bases, V lost 4 bases, and 1 base had no gene match. CDR3 sequence (DNA): TGTGCCAGCAGTGTACAGGGGAACATTCAGTACTTC. Translating gives CASSVQGNIQYF.

The rearrangement joins TRBV28 to TRBJ1-1; D gene uncertain. The germline V gene has CDR1 MDHEN and CDR2 SYDVKM. CDR3 length: 11 residues. With 6 bases removed from V and 9 bases from J, the gap between germline ends came to 11 bases. CDR3 DNA sequence: TGTGCCAGCAGCATAACAAAGAAAGCTTTCTTT. Its protein product is CASSITKKAFF.

The chain carries TRBV25-1 and TRBJ1-5, with no clear D. Germline values: CDR1 MGHDK, CDR2 SYGVNS. Trimming stripped 5 bases from V and 1 base from J, with 15 bases between. There are 16 residues in the CDR3. The CDR3 reads CASSYLGVKSNQPQHF. The CDR3, as DNA: TGTGCCAGCAGTTACCTCGGAGTAAAAAGCAATCAGCCCCAGCATTTT.

The rearrangement joins TRBV4-2 to TRBJ1-1; D is perhaps TRBD1 (5 bases). The V gene's germline CDR1 is LGHNA and CDR2 YNFKEQ. The V and J ends lost 4 bases and 5 bases respectively, with 11 bases between them. The CDR3 is 13 residues long. This CDR3 reads CASSLGRGTEAFF. CDR3 bases: TGTGCCAGCAGCCTGGGGCGAGGGACTGAAGCTTTCTTT.

The chain links TRBV19 to TRBJ2-7, with 7 bases matching TRBD1. CDR3 length: 14 residues. Germline V gene data show CDR1 as LNHDA and CDR2 as SQIVND (reference sequence). V was clipped by 2 bases and J by 6 bases; unmatched bases: 7. CDR3 loop: CASSITLGGGEQYF. CDR3 coding DNA: TGTGCCAGTAGTATAACTCTAGGGGGCGGCGAGCAGTACTTC. Variable domain in full (rest from reference TRBV19 and TRBJ2-7): DGGITQSPKYLFRKEGQNVTLSCEQNLNHDAMYWYRQDPGQGLRLIYYSQIVNDFQKGDIAEGYSVSREKKESFPLTVTSAQKNPTAFYLCASSITLGGGEQYFGPGTRLTVT.